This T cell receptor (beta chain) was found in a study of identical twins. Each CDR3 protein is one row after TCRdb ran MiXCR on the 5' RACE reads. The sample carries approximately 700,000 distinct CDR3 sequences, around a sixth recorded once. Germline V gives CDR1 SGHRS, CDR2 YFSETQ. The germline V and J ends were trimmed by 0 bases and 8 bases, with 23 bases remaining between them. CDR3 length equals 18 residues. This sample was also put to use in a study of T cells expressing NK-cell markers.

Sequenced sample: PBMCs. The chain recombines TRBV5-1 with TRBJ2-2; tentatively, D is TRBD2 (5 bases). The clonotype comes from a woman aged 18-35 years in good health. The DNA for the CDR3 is TGCGCCAGCAGCTTGGTAGTAGGAGGCCCCACCCTACGAGGGGAGCTGTTTTTT. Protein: CASSLVVGGPTLRGELFF. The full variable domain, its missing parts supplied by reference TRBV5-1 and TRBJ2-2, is KAGVTQTPRYLIKTRGQQVTLSCSPISGHRSVSWYQQTPGQGLQFLFEYFSETQRNKGNFPGRFSGRQFSNSRSEMNVSTLELGDSALYLCASSLVVGGPTLRGELFFGEGSRLTVL.